The entry below describes one T cell receptor beta chain. Its antigen is not known. TCRdb re-called the 5' RACE reads, yielding one record per CDR3 amino acid sequence without DNA. The sample has 500,000 or so distinct CDR3 sequences. Looked up from germline, CDR1 is PRHDT and CDR2 is FYEKMQ (reference sequence). The CDR3 loop spans 12 amino acids. These data come from a study of T cells expressing NK-cell markers. Study-level information: Sequenced donors, eight in total, included seven who were HCMV-seropositive and one who was seronegative. General study results and limits: These clonotypes also led the CD3+CD56-NKG2C+ fraction in several donors.

The rearrangement joins TRBV13 to TRBJ2-2; TCRdb's D call, TRBD1, is unchecked because there is no DNA. Material for sequencing was blood T cells: a sorted CD56 or NKG2C T cell subset, CD4+ or CD8+ T cells, or bulk PBMC T cells (not recorded which). This TCR derives from a man aged 18-30 years in good health. This CDR3 is CASTKTGGELFF.